This T cell receptor (beta chain) was observed in a study of blood T cell repertoires in COVID-19. For this clone: In the same sample, other DNA sequences code for this CDR3.

The CDR3 loop spans 15 amino acids. The V gene's germline CDR1 is MDHEN and CDR2 SYDVKM. V lost 3 bases, J lost 5 bases, and 6 bases stayed unmatched. The method was immunoSEQ multiplex PCR; TCRdb's version includes in-frame clones alone and lacks a portion of them. Among roughly 260,000 clones, about 90% were seen once, and the ten largest hold around 10%. The clonotype comes from a woman in her twenties or thirties with COVID-19, enrolled during active disease. The specimen sequenced was peripheral blood. The V call is TRBV28, the J call TRBJ1-2; TRBD1 matches at 10 bases. The CDR3 protein is CASSFGTGEGYGYTF. CDR3 in DNA: TGTGCCAGCAGTTTTGGGACAGGGGAGGGGTATGGCTACACCTTC.